The entry that follows covers one T cell receptor beta chain sequence. These data come from a study of cytomegalovirus exposure and HLA in healthy donors. Study at large: Most donors, 70% to 85% of 398 genotyped, fell in the Caucasian-associated ancestry cluster.

The primer mix had 60 Vbeta and 13 Jbeta primers. TCRdb's copy holds only in-frame clones and misses some; the assay was immunoSEQ multiplex PCR. The data hold over 200,000 clones, with over 75% observed a single time. The sequencing sample was made of PBMCs. The sequence derives from a male donor in good health and CMV-seronegative.

In nucleotides, the CDR3 is TGCAGCGTTGATGGGGAGAACGAGGGCTACACCTTC. It is translated as CSVDGENEGYTF. The J gene is TRBJ1-2, the V gene TRBV29-1; D is unresolved. Germline V gene data show CDR1 as SQVTM and CDR2 as ANQGSEA. V lost 3 bases, J lost 8 bases, and 13 bases lay in between. This CDR3 comprises 12 residues.